Shown below are 19 T cell receptor beta chains from a single sample sequenced in a study of T cells in Graves' hyperthyroidism and ophthalmopathy. There were TCR beta CDR3 regions amplified from RNA transcripts. In the first-round RT-PCR of the TCR CDR3, the HTBI primer set was used. Each CDR3 protein gets one entry after TCRdb re-called the multiplex PCR reads with MiXCR. The table includes hundreds of thousands of distinct CDR3 sequences, 20% to 25% detected once. Sequences were obtained from blood. The source of these receptors is a man younger than 45 with Graves' ophthalmopathy.

The chain links TRBV6-1 to TRBJ2-3; D perhaps matches TRBD2 (6 bases). The CDR3 sequence is 14 residues long. Trimming took off 6 bases at V and 3 bases at J, with 13 bases between the two ends. Germline V gene data show CDR1 as MNHNS and CDR2 as SASEGT. The CDR3: CASRRTEGTDTQYF. CDR3 nucleotides: TGTGCCAGCAGGCGAACGGAGGGGACAGATACGCAGTATTTT.

In the case of this clonotype: This could be a read error, since a much larger clone is one nucleotide away. V usage is TRBV5-4 and J usage is TRBJ2-7, with unresolved D. Germline V gene data show CDR1 as SGHNT and CDR2 as YYREEE (reference sequence). The CDR3 runs to 13 residues. The CDR3 DNA reads TGTACCAGCAGCTCGCCGGAAGAAAACGAGCAGTACTTC. The encoded protein is CTSSSPEENEQYF.

This clonotype has only a few counts. The chain recombines TRBV18 with TRBJ1-1; D is possibly TRBD1 (6 bases). Germline CDR1 and CDR2: KGHSH and LQKENI. The V end lost 7 bases, the J end lost 5 bases, and 17 bases lay between the germline ends. The CDR3 runs to 14 residues. The CDR3 sequence: CASLPGQEGTEAFF. The DNA for the CDR3 is TGTGCCAGCTTACCGGGACAAGAGGGTACTGAAGCTTTCTTT.

This clonotype was detected ten times or more. The rearrangement links TRBV9 to TRBJ2-5, with D unclear. The CDR3 has 14 amino acids. Germline values: CDR1 SGDLS, CDR2 YYNGEE. With 0 bases removed from V and 2 bases from J, the gap between germline ends came to 8 bases. CDR3 region: CASSVGKNQETQYF. CDR3 coding DNA: TGTGCCAGCAGCGTAGGGAAGAATCAAGAGACCCAGTACTTC.

The chain couples TRBV3-1 to TRBJ2-1; the D gene is possibly TRBD2 (5 bases). This CDR3 has 13 residues. The germline V and J ends were trimmed by 4 bases and 9 bases, with 13 bases remaining between them. The germline CDR1 and CDR2 sequences are LGHDT and YNNKEL (reference sequence). This CDR3 reads CASSRERESEQFF. The CDR3 DNA reads TGTGCCAGCAGCCGCGAGAGGGAAAGTGAGCAGTTCTTC.

This clonotype occurred a few times. The gene calls are TRBV18 and TRBJ1-3, with a possible D match to TRBD1 (5 bases). Germline V gene lookup returns CDR1 KGHSH and CDR2 LQKENI. Trimming pared 3 bases from V and 0 bases from J, leaving 12 bases between. The CDR3 extends over 16 amino acids. DNA of the CDR3: TGTGCCAGCTCACCCCCGAGGGGACGCTCTGGAAACACCATATATTTT. Amino acids: CASSPPRGRSGNTIYF.

This clonotype was detected many times. This sequence joins TRBV12-3 or TRBV12-4 and TRBJ1-5; D call uncertain. V was trimmed by 0 bases and J by 7 bases, leaving 4 bases between them. This CDR3 contains 12 residues. CDR3 sequence (DNA): TGTGCCAGCAGTTTAGCGGTGCAGCCCCAGCATTTT. It encodes CASSLAVQPQHF.

The CDR3 bases are TGTGCCAGCAGTTTAAGGGCACGCATGGGCGAACACCTGAGCTCCTACAATGAGCAGTTCTTC. It is translated as CASSLRARMGEHLSSYNEQFF. This chain joins TRBV27 and TRBJ2-1; D is undetermined. This CDR3 is 21 amino acids long. From germline, CDR1 is MNHEY and CDR2 SMNVEV (reference sequence). Trimming stripped 2 bases from V and 0 bases from J, with 26 bases between.

Details on this clonotype: A junction end diverges from the germline sequence, so it may reflect a read error. The gene calls are TRBV10-3 and TRBJ2-3; 8 positions agree with TRBD2. CDR3 length: 14 residues. The V gene's germline CDR1 is ENHRY and CDR2 SYGVKD. The CDR3 spells CASSWTSRTDTQYF. CDR3 in DNA: TGTGCCAGCAGTTGGACTAGCAGGACAGATACGCAGTATTTT.

The chain is built from TRBV18 and TRBJ2-1; D is uncertain. Between the trimmed V and J ends, which lost 6 bases and 5 bases, there was a span of 11 bases. In germline, CDR1 is KGHSH, CDR2 LQKENI. The CDR3 is 13 amino acids. CDR3 sequence: CASSSNSDNEQFF. CDR3 nucleotides: TGTGCCAGCTCCTCGAACAGCGACAATGAGCAGTTCTTC.

This chain joins TRBV11-2 and TRBJ1-4; D is unclear. Per the germline V gene, CDR1 is SGHAT and CDR2 is FQNNGV. CDR3 length: 13 amino acids. V was trimmed by 3 bases and J by 8 bases, leaving 10 bases between them. In nucleotides, the CDR3 is TGTGCCAGCAGCTTGAGCCTACGGGAAAAACTGTTTTTT. Translated: CASSLSLREKLFF.

This clonotype was counted ten times or more. This chain joins TRBV18 and TRBJ2-2; D remains unclear. Looked up from germline, CDR1 is KGHSH and CDR2 is LQKENI. Deletions cut 2 bases from V and 7 bases from J, with 8 bases between. CDR3 length equals 13 residues. The CDR3 is CASSPFQGGELFF. In DNA form, the CDR3 reads TGTGCCAGCTCACCATTTCAAGGCGGGGAGCTGTTTTTT.

In its sample, this clonotype was seen many times. This CDR3 is CASRQREFGDTQYF. CDR3 bases: TGTGCCAGCCGCCAGCGGGAGTTTGGTGATACGCAGTATTTT. The chain uses TRBV11-3 and TRBJ2-3; 8 bases line up with TRBD2. The CDR3 totals 14 residues. The J segment lost 6 bases and the V segment lost 8 bases, leaving 10 bases of the junction unmatched. Germline V gene data show CDR1 as SGHNT and CDR2 as YENEEA.

This clonotype came up many times. The chain recombines TRBV3-1 with TRBJ1-1; D remains unclear. Trimming stripped 3 bases from V and 5 bases from J, with 10 bases between. The CDR3 has 13 residues. CDR1 and CDR2 from the germline V gene are LGHDT and YNNKEL (reference sequence). The CDR3 is CASSQAVETEAFF. CDR3 in DNA: TGTGCCAGCAGCCAGGCTGTAGAAACTGAAGCTTTCTTT.

The gene calls are TRBV7-3 and TRBJ2-5; 10 bases line up with TRBD1. Germline values: CDR1 SGHTA, CDR2 FQGTGA. The junction had 21 bases not matched to a gene; V was cut back by 7 bases and J by 7 bases. This CDR3 has 18 amino acids. The chain's CDR3 is CASTSGTGVWGVGGTQYF. CDR3 DNA sequence: TGTGCCAGCACCTCCGGGACAGGGGTTTGGGGAGTTGGAGGGACCCAGTACTTC.

The V call is TRBV10-3, the J call TRBJ1-2; 7 bases match TRBD1. Germline values: CDR1 ENHRY, CDR2 SYGVKD. The CDR3 has 14 amino acids. With 4 bases clipped from V and 3 bases from J, the junction kept 5 bases outside the gene matches. The CDR3 reads CAISVARGDYGYTF. The CDR3 coding sequence is TGTGCCATCAGTGTCGCCAGGGGGGACTATGGCTACACCTTC.

This clonotype was recorded a few times. The chain has TRBV20-1 and TRBJ2-2; 10 nucleotides agree with TRBD2. CDR1 and CDR2 from the germline V gene are DFQATT and SNEGSKA (reference sequence). V lost 2 bases, J lost 9 bases, and 6 bases stayed unmatched. The CDR3 extends over 14 amino acids. The CDR3 reads CSARISGRARELFF. The CDR3 coding sequence is TGCAGTGCTAGAATCAGCGGGAGGGCCAGGGAGCTGTTTTTT.

The rearrangement uses TRBV19 and TRBJ1-5, with TRBD1 matching 7 bases. This CDR3 is built from 14 residues. The V gene end was trimmed by 3 bases and the J gene end by 7 bases; junction bases not matched to a gene: 6. Germline V gene data show CDR1 as LNHDA and CDR2 as SQIVND (reference sequence). The CDR3 is CASSIGTVQQPQHF. Here the CDR3 DNA reads TGTGCCAGTAGTATCGGGACAGTCCAGCAGCCCCAGCATTTT.

This clonotype came up a few times. The chain recombines TRBV20-1 with TRBJ2-7; 11 nucleotides agree with TRBD2. J lost 0 bases, V lost 3 bases, and 4 bases had no gene match. CDR1 DFQATT and CDR2 SNEGSKA come from the germline V gene (reference sequence). This CDR3 is built from 15 residues. CDR3 amino acids: CSARSTSGNSYEQYF. The DNA for the CDR3 is TGCAGTGCTAGGTCGACTAGCGGGAACTCCTACGAGCAGTACTTC.